These 21 T cell receptor beta chains were sequenced from one sample in a study of T cells in Graves' hyperthyroidism and ophthalmopathy. TCR beta CDR3 regions were amplified from RNA transcripts. Primed by the HTBI set, a first-round RT-PCR was run on the TCR CDR3. TCRdb re-analysed the multiplex PCR reads in MiXCR, keeping a single row per CDR3 protein. The sample contains approximately 300,000 distinct CDR3 sequences, 16% of which appear only once. Sequencing was carried out using blood. Every receptor here comes from a man between 25 and 39 years old with Graves' hyperthyroidism.

The V and J genes are TRBV19 and TRBJ1-2, with 8 bases that match TRBD1. The CDR3 totals 15 residues. The V gene's germline CDR1 is LNHDA and CDR2 SQIVND (reference sequence). V shed 5 bases, J shed 0 bases, and the junction held 5 bases outside the gene matches. CDR3 DNA: TGTGCCAGTAGTGGCGCAGGGGGCCCTAACTATGGCTACACCTTC. Protein sequence: CASSGAGGPNYGYTF.

The table lists this clonotype with many counts. This chain uses TRBV28 with TRBJ1-1; D ambiguous. This CDR3 spans 14 amino acids. Germline assignment: CDR1 MDHEN and CDR2 SYDVKM. Trimming stripped 5 bases from V and 0 bases from J, with 10 bases between. The chain's CDR3 is CASSPTQMNTEAFF. CDR3 DNA sequence: TGTGCCAGCAGTCCAACCCAGATGAACACTGAAGCTTTCTTT. The full variable domain, completed using reference TRBV28 and TRBJ1-1, is DVKVTQSSRYLVKRTGEKVFLECVQDMDHENMFWYRQDPGLGLRLIYFSYDVKMKEKGDIPEGYSVSREKKERFSLILESASTNQTSMYLCASSPTQMNTEAFFGQGTRLTVV.

In this sample, this clonotype turned up many times. The chain combines TRBV28 with TRBJ2-7; D is undetermined. V lost 8 bases and J 3 bases, leaving 11 bases between the germline ends. The germline V gene has CDR1 MDHEN and CDR2 SYDVKM. CDR3 length: 12 residues. In DNA form, the CDR3 reads TGTGCCAGCTCCAAATCGGTCTACGAGCAGTACTTC. The encoded protein is CASSKSVYEQYF.

CDR3 region: CASVSESGPTDTQYF. CDR3 sequence (DNA): TGCGCCAGCGTTTCAGAGAGTGGCCCCACAGATACGCAGTATTTT. The chain has TRBV5-1 and TRBJ2-3; D is ambiguous. The CDR3 runs 15 residues. The germline V gene encodes CDR1 SGHRS and CDR2 YFSETQ. The V end was cut by 7 bases, the J end by 2 bases, with 17 bases between. The full variable domain, rest sourced from reference TRBV5-1 and TRBJ2-3, is KAGVTQTPRYLIKTRGQQVTLSCSPISGHRSVSWYQQTPGQGLQFLFEYFSETQRNKGNFPGRFSGRQFSNSRSEMNVSTLELGDSALYLCASVSESGPTDTQYFGPGTRLTVL.

This clonotype was detected ten times or more. This sequence joins TRBV6-1 and TRBJ2-5, with 9 bases lining up with TRBD1. The V gene end was trimmed by 4 bases and the J gene end by 5 bases; junction bases not matched to a gene: 5. Germline V lookup: CDR1 MNHNS, CDR2 SASEGT. The length of the CDR3 is 14 residues. The CDR3 loop is CASSGQGGSETQYF. In DNA form, the CDR3 reads TGTGCCAGCAGTGGACAGGGGGGTTCGGAGACCCAGTACTTC.

This clonotype was found a few times. V is TRBV20-1 and J is TRBJ2-1; 13 positions match TRBD2. The CDR3 spans 14 residues. Germline V gene sequence: CDR1 DFQATT, CDR2 SNEGSKA (reference sequence). V shed 5 bases, J shed 7 bases, and the junction held 5 bases outside the gene matches. CDR3 protein: CSARGTSGKNEQFF. CDR3 nucleotide sequence: TGCAGTGCTCGCGGGACTAGCGGGAAGAATGAGCAGTTCTTC.

This clonotype has just a few counts. This rearrangement joins TRBV7-9 to TRBJ2-1; tentatively, D is TRBD2 (6 bases). Germline assignment: CDR1 SEHNR and CDR2 FQNEAQ (reference sequence). This CDR3 has 19 residues. V was cut by 0 bases and J by 1 base, with 19 bases left in between. The CDR3 DNA sequence: TGTGCCAGCAGCTTAGCGGTCTTTAGCGGAACCCCTTCCTACAATGAGCAGTTCTTC. As protein: CASSLAVFSGTPSYNEQFF. Full variable domain (remainder filled in from reference TRBV7-9 and TRBJ2-1): DTGVSQNPRHKITKRGQNVTFRCDPISEHNRLYWYRQTLGQGPEFLTYFQNEAQLEKSRLLSDRFSAERPKGSFSTLEIQRTEQGDSAMYLCASSLAVFSGTPSYNEQFFGPGTRLTVL.

This chain uses TRBV10-3 with TRBJ2-7; a possible D gene is TRBD1 (5 bases). V lost 0 bases and J 3 bases, leaving 12 bases between the germline ends. The CDR3 consists of 15 residues. CDR1 ENHRY and CDR2 SYGVKD come from the germline V gene. The CDR3 sequence is CAISESIGHLYEQYF. The CDR3 nucleotides are TGTGCCATCAGTGAGTCAATAGGACACCTCTACGAGCAGTACTTC.

The rearrangement joins TRBV7-9 to TRBJ2-7; no clear D gene. Germline CDR1 and CDR2: SEHNR and FQNEAQ (reference sequence). The CDR3 consists of 16 residues. The V end was cut by 1 base, the J end by 4 bases, with 17 bases between. CDR3 loop: CASSLVVIGAGYEQYF. Here the CDR3 DNA reads TGTGCCAGCAGCTTAGTCGTTATAGGAGCCGGGTACGAGCAGTACTTC. Full variable domain (remainder filled in from reference TRBV7-9 and TRBJ2-7): DTGVSQNPRHKITKRGQNVTFRCDPISEHNRLYWYRQTLGQGPEFLTYFQNEAQLEKSRLLSDRFSAERPKGSFSTLEIQRTEQGDSAMYLCASSLVVIGAGYEQYFGPGTRLTVT.

The chain carries TRBV5-4 and TRBJ2-2; no firm D call. V was cut by 3 bases and J by 1 base, with 13 bases left in between. The germline V gene encodes CDR1 SGHNT and CDR2 YYREEE (reference sequence). The CDR3 runs to 16 residues. This chain's CDR3 is CASSYEPHLNTGELFF. The DNA of the CDR3 is TGTGCCAGCAGCTATGAGCCGCACTTGAACACCGGGGAGCTGTTTTTT.

This clonotype has more than one count but fewer than ten. The chain combines TRBV9 with TRBJ2-2, with D possibly matching TRBD1 (5 bases). The CDR3 length is 16 residues. Looked up from germline, CDR1 is SGDLS and CDR2 is YYNGEE. The V and J ends lost 4 bases and 4 bases respectively, with 17 bases between them. CDR3: CASSPRTGASTGELFF. CDR3 DNA sequence: TGTGCCAGCAGCCCGAGAACTGGGGCCAGCACCGGGGAGCTGTTTTTT.

This clonotype was counted between two and nine times. The chain carries TRBV5-1 and TRBJ1-4, with D unresolved. The CDR3 extends over 13 amino acids. V was clipped by 0 bases and J by 8 bases, with 8 bases between them. Germline values: CDR1 SGHRS, CDR2 YFSETQ. The CDR3 coding sequence is TGCGCCAGCAGCTTGGAATTGGAGGAAAAACTGTTTTTT. Translating it yields CASSLELEEKLFF.

This clonotype has just a few counts. This sequence joins TRBV11-3 and TRBJ2-2; 11 bases agree with TRBD2. Per germline, CDR1 SGHNT and CDR2 YENEEA. The V gene end was trimmed by 1 base and the J gene end by 8 bases; junction bases not matched to a gene: 6. This CDR3 region has 16 residues. CDR3 in DNA: TGTGCCAGCAGCTTAGGAACTAGCGGGAGTGCAGGGGAGCTGTTTTTT. It encodes CASSLGTSGSAGELFF.

The genes are TRBV20-1 and TRBJ2-6; 10 bases are shared with TRBD1. The CDR3 spans 16 residues. Trimming removed 6 bases from V and 3 bases from J; junction bases left unmatched: 8. The germline gives CDR1 DFQATT, CDR2 SNEGSKA (reference sequence). The CDR3 coding sequence is TGCAGTGCCGGGGACAGGGGTTGGGGTGGGGCCAACGTCCTGACTTTC. This codes for CSAGDRGWGGANVLTF.

This clonotype was seen only once. The chain uses TRBV14 and TRBJ2-2, with unresolved D. Trimming cost V 5 bases and J 13 bases, with 20 bases left between them. Germline loops: CDR1 SGHDN, CDR2 FVKESK. The CDR3 length is 14 residues. CDR3 sequence reads: CASSGVGPPLGLFF. Written as DNA, the CDR3 is TGTGCCAGCAGCGGGGTCGGCCCTCCGCTTGGGCTGTTTTTT.

This clonotype was counted many times. The chain employs TRBV12-3 or TRBV12-4 and TRBJ2-2; 8 nucleotides line up with TRBD1. The CDR3 runs to 14 residues. After removal of 6 bases from V and 6 bases from J, the junction contained 6 bases not matched to a gene. In nucleotides, the CDR3 is TGTGCCAGCAGCCCAGGGGGCGGGGCCGGGGAGCTGTTTTTT. Translation: CASSPGGGAGELFF.

There are many counts of this clonotype. The rearrangement links TRBV6-1 to TRBJ2-1; 12 positions agree with TRBD2. This CDR3 is built from 15 residues. The V gene end was trimmed by 5 bases and the J gene end by 9 bases; junction bases not matched to a gene: 8. Germline CDR1 and CDR2: MNHNS and SASEGT. The CDR3 spells CASSPQLAGGSEQFF. As DNA, the CDR3 is TGTGCCAGCAGTCCTCAACTAGCGGGAGGATCTGAGCAGTTCTTC.

The chain joins TRBV30 to TRBJ1-1; D may be TRBD1 (5 bases). V lost 1 base to trimming and J lost 11 bases, with 17 bases between them. This CDR3 region has 13 residues. From germline, CDR1 is GTSNPN and CDR2 SVGIG (reference sequence). The CDR3 spells CAWSGYQGLMAFF. CDR3 DNA sequence: TGTGCCTGGAGTGGGTACCAGGGTCTTATGGCTTTCTTT.

In this sample, this clonotype turned up a few times. This chain connects TRBV5-1 to TRBJ2-5; 9 bases line up with TRBD2. The V gene end was trimmed by 0 bases and the J gene end by 4 bases; junction bases not matched to a gene: 4. The germline V gene has CDR1 SGHRS and CDR2 YFSETQ. There are 15 residues in the CDR3. CDR3 residues: CASSLGLAEGETQYF. CDR3 nucleotides: TGCGCCAGCAGCTTGGGACTAGCGGAGGGAGAGACCCAGTACTTC.

This clonotype was picked up a small number of times. J is TRBJ1-5 and V is TRBV7-9; 9 nucleotides match TRBD1. CDR3 length equals 14 residues. The J segment lost 3 bases and the V segment lost 5 bases, leaving 2 bases of the junction unmatched. Germline V gene lookup returns CDR1 SEHNR and CDR2 FQNEAQ (reference sequence). In DNA, the CDR3 is TGTGCCAGCAGCGGGACAGGGAACAATCAGCCCCAGCATTTT. As protein: CASSGTGNNQPQHF.

J is TRBJ2-5 and V is TRBV20-1; 11 bases align to TRBD2. The V gene end was trimmed by 6 bases and the J gene end by 4 bases; junction bases not matched to a gene: 7. CDR1 and CDR2 (germline): DFQATT, SNEGSKA (reference sequence). The CDR3 sequence is 14 residues long. The CDR3 region is CSARLAGQGETQYF. CDR3 nucleotides: TGCAGTGCCAGACTAGCGGGGCAGGGAGAGACCCAGTACTTC.